This record covers a single TCR beta chain. Antigen specificity is unknown. CD45RO-negative CD8 cells positively selected for CCR7 made up the naive population, which excluded terminally differentiated effector memory CD45RA+ cells. The data belong to a study of shared clonotypes between healthy human individuals. Study-wide background: A donor's plate count was three for CD4 naive and three for CD4 memory; CD8 naive had two and CD8 memory one.

The CDR3 is made up of 16 amino acids. CDR1 is SGDLS, CDR2 YYNGEE, per germline. The V gene end was trimmed by 3 bases and the J gene end by 10 bases; junction bases not matched to a gene: 11. Repertoires were generated with immunoSEQ multiplex PCR, while TCRdb's copy carries only in-frame clones and drops some. The sample shows some 1,900,000 clones, approximately 94% of them seen only once. Study-level points and caveats: Generation probabilities of non-shared clonotypes were lower (relative to those shared by all four donors).

The chain links TRBV9 to TRBJ1-6; 9 nucleotides align to TRBD1. The source material was naive CD8+ T cells sorted from blood. This sequence was found in a man aged 18 to 35 in good health. The CDR3 bases are TGTGCCAGCAGCGGATCACAGGGGGCTGGGGCGTCACCCCTCCACTTT. Protein product: CASSGSQGAGASPLHF.